The 9 T cell receptor beta chains in this list originate from one sample, sequenced in a study of CD8 T cells in Susac syndrome. Reverse transcription of roughly 0.45 to 1 ug RNA was performed with random hexamers. Each CDR3 protein is one row after TCRdb ran MiXCR on the immunoSEQ multiplex PCR reads. The repertoire holds around 26,000 distinct CDR3 sequences, 90% to 95% seen once, with 0.27% in the top ten. The material sequenced was CD8+ T cells from PBMCs. The receptors stem from a human donor in good health.

The chain employs TRBV7-2 and TRBJ2-1; 12 bases fit TRBD2. This CDR3 has 15 residues. Germline-derived CDR1 and CDR2 are SGHTA and FQGNSA. The V and J ends lost 4 bases and 9 bases, in that order; junction bases with no gene match: 7. The CDR3 DNA is TGTGCCAGCAGCTCCGCTAGCGGGGGGGCGACTGAGCAGTTCTTC. This sequence encodes CASSSASGGATEQFF.

The CDR3 nucleotides read TGTGCCAGCAGGATTGGGACAGGGCTTCAAGAGACCCAGTACTTC. It is translated as CASRIGTGLQETQYF. The chain couples TRBV12-3 or TRBV12-4 to TRBJ2-5; 9 bases fit TRBD1. V lost 6 bases to trimming and J lost 2 bases; unmatched junction nucleotides: 7. This CDR3 is built from 15 residues.

This sequence joins TRBV6-1 and TRBJ1-1, with D tentatively TRBD1 (5 bases). The CDR3 spans 16 residues. Trimming took off 6 bases at V and 2 bases at J, with 19 bases between the two ends. Germline V gene data show CDR1 as MNHNS and CDR2 as SASEGT. CDR3 region: CASSVRRGGRNTEAFF. The DNA of the CDR3 is TGTGCCAGCAGCGTGCGAAGGGGAGGGAGAAACACTGAAGCTTTCTTT.

The chain's CDR3 is CASSFRGGSGANVLTF. CDR3 DNA: TGTGCCAGCAGCTTCCGAGGGGGCTCTGGGGCCAACGTCCTGACTTTC. The chain has TRBV9 and TRBJ2-6; possibly TRBD1 for D (6 bases). V dropped 4 bases and J dropped 0 bases, with 11 bases sitting between them. The germline V gene encodes CDR1 SGDLS and CDR2 YYNGEE. The CDR3 is 16 amino acids.

This sequence joins TRBV12-3 or TRBV12-4 and TRBJ1-1; no firm D call. Trimming cost V 5 bases and J 0 bases, with 7 bases left between them. This CDR3 has 13 amino acids. Here the CDR3 DNA reads TGTGCCAGCAGTCGGCGGATGAACACTGAAGCTTTCTTT. This codes for CASSRRMNTEAFF.

This chain uses TRBV5-4 with TRBJ2-1; 9 nucleotides match TRBD1. Looked up from germline, CDR1 is SGHNT and CDR2 is YYREEE (reference sequence). Unmatched junction bases numbered 7, after V lost 2 bases and J lost 7 bases. This CDR3 is built from 15 residues. The CDR3: CASSLRDRANNEQFF. DNA of the CDR3: TGTGCCAGCAGCTTACGGGACAGGGCAAATAATGAGCAGTTCTTC. Complete variable domain (other parts from reference TRBV5-4 and TRBJ2-1): ETGVTQSPTHLIKTRGQQVTLRCSSQSGHNTVSWYQQALGQGPQFIFQYYREEENGRGNFPPRFSGLQFPNYSSELNVNALELDDSALYLCASSLRDRANNEQFFGPGTRLTVL.

This clonotype was seen only once. V and J are TRBV19 and TRBJ2-7; no clear D. Trimming took 2 bases from V and 5 from J, leaving 10 bases between them. The CDR3 consists of 13 residues. Germline V gives CDR1 LNHDA, CDR2 SQIVND (reference sequence). In DNA, the CDR3 is TGTGCCAGTAGTATACAGGATTTTAACGAGCAGTACTTC. Its translation: CASSIQDFNEQYF.

The chain has TRBV5-1 and TRBJ1-1; D not resolved. Trimming removed 4 bases at V and 1 base at J, with 5 bases between. Germline V lookup: CDR1 SGHRS, CDR2 YFSETQ. The CDR3 has 12 residues. The CDR3 reads CASSTENTEAFF. DNA of the CDR3: TGCGCCAGCAGCACTGAGAACACTGAAGCTTTCTTT.

The V and J genes are TRBV29-1 and TRBJ2-3; D not certain. Trimming took off 2 bases at V and 6 bases at J, with 3 bases between the two ends. Per the germline V gene, CDR1 is SQVTM and CDR2 is ANQGSEA. The CDR3 covers 10 residues. CDR3 sequence (DNA): TGCAGCGTTGAATATGATACGCAGTATTTT. Translation gives CSVEYDTQYF.